These T cell receptor beta chains were read from a single sample in a study of blood T cells in healthy people across ages. Via MiXCR, TCRdb re-called the 5' RACE reads, giving one row per CDR3 protein. The table has about 1.4 million distinct CDR3 sequences, roughly 64% seen once. Sequences were obtained from blood. The receptor source for this set is a man aged 18 to 29 in good health. Each CDR3 is given with its conserved first and last residue. A D gene is named only where the DNA matches it firmly. Some rows mark clone size as missing; the rest say once, few, many or name a class of expanded clone.

j_call d_call clone_size v_call cdr3_aa cdr3_nt
TRBJ2-1 . . TRBV7-2 CASSPDGGWEQFF TGTGCCAGCAGTCCCGATGGGGGTTGGGAGCAGTTCTTC
TRBJ2-1 TRBD1 . TRBV25-1 CASSGRKRGTGLNEQFF TGTGCCAGCAGTGGGAGAAAACGCGGGACAGGTCTGAATGAGCAGTTCTTC
TRBJ1-6 . few TRBV4-3 CASSQEGRYSPLHF TGCGCCAGCAGCCAAGAGGGCAGGTACTCACCCCTCCACTTT
TRBJ2-5 . . TRBV3-1 CASSPVRGDWRTRYF TGTGCCAGCAGCCCCGTCAGGGGGGATTGGCGGACCCGGTACTTC
TRBJ2-2 . . TRBV2 CASIRTGELFF TGTGCCAGCATCCGAACCGGGGAGCTGTTTTTT
TRBJ1-1 . . TRBV4-3 CASSQGSAGDTEAFF TGCGCCAGCAGCCAAGGATCGGCAGGGGACACTGAAGCTTTCTTT
TRBJ2-5 TRBD2 . TRBV4-2 CASSQRAGGETQYF TGTGCCAGCAGCCAAAGAGCGGGAGGTGAGACCCAGTACTTC
TRBJ1-2 . . TRBV13 CASSLELGRRGYTF TGTGCCAGCAGCTTAGAGTTGGGCAGGAGGGGCTACACCTTC
TRBJ2-1 TRBD2 . TRBV7-2 CASTFSGSSYNEQFF TGTGCCAGCACCTTCAGCGGGAGCTCCTACAATGAGCAGTTCTTC
TRBJ1-6 . many TRBV12-3/TRBV12-4 CASRPGTGNSPLHF TGTGCCAGCAGACCCGGGACGGGAAATTCACCCCTCCACTTT
TRBJ2-5 . few TRBV7-2 CASSPMDGLGTQYF TGTGCCAGCAGCCCGATGGACGGCTTAGGGACCCAGTACTTC
TRBJ2-1 TRBD2 few TRBV6-5 CASSYSPSGSNFNEQFF TGTGCCAGCAGTTACTCGCCTAGCGGGAGCAATTTCAATGAGCAGTTCTTC
TRBJ2-7 TRBD2 . TRBV20-1 CSARSPALGGRLYYEQYF TGCAGTGCTAGGTCCCCAGCGTTGGGCGGGAGGCTTTACTACGAGCAGTACTTC
TRBJ2-1 TRBD2 . TRBV6-6 CASSYRGDYNEQFF TGTGCCAGCAGTTACCGGGGGGACTACAATGAGCAGTTCTTC
TRBJ2-3 . . TRBV27 CASSLSIQGGTDTQYF TGTGCCAGCAGTTTATCGATACAGGGGGGGACAGATACGCAGTATTTT
TRBJ2-3 . few TRBV10-3 CASRPDTDTQYF TGTGCCAGTCGGCCTGATACAGATACGCAGTATTTT
TRBJ2-5 TRBD2 . TRBV11-1 CASSLQGLAEETQYF TGTGCCAGCAGCCTCCAAGGACTAGCGGAAGAGACCCAGTACTTC
TRBJ2-5 TRBD1 . TRBV12-3/TRBV12-4 CASSPIERTGYQETQYF TGTGCCAGCAGCCCCATAGAGCGGACAGGGTACCAAGAGACCCAGTACTTC
TRBJ2-5 TRBD2 once TRBV28 CASSFGRGGVETQYF TGTGCCAGCAGTTTTGGGCGGGGGGGAGTAGAGACCCAGTACTTC
TRBJ2-2 . . TRBV15 CATSRDPMGLSGELFF TGTGCCACCAGCAGAGATCCCATGGGGCTGAGCGGGGAGCTGTTTTTT
TRBJ2-1 TRBD2 . TRBV9 CASSVVSDLGLADEQFF TGTGCCAGCAGCGTAGTCTCTGATCTCGGACTAGCGGACGAGCAGTTCTTC
TRBJ2-3 . . TRBV9 CASSVDSGQDTQYF TGTGCCAGCAGCGTAGACTCTGGACAGGATACGCAGTATTTT
TRBJ2-5 . few TRBV29-1 CSVVLSDATWAESKQYF TGCAGCGTTGTATTATCCGATGCGACATGGGCAGAATCGAAGCAGTACTTC
TRBJ1-1 . . TRBV29-1 CSVETDYAAAFF TGCAGCGTTGAAACGGATTACGCTGCGGCTTTCTTT
TRBJ2-5 TRBD2 few TRBV9 CASSAPGLAGRETQYF TGTGCCAGCAGCGCCCCCGGACTAGCGGGAAGAGAGACCCAGTACTTC
TRBJ1-1 . . TRBV5-5 CASSLVGRRNTEAFF TGTGCCAGCAGCTTGGTAGGTCGGAGGAACACTGAAGCTTTCTTT
TRBJ2-5 . . TRBV10-3 CAIRQDLRRETQYF TGTGCCATCAGGCAGGATCTTCGGCGGGAGACCCAGTACTTC
TRBJ1-4 . . TRBV10-3 CAISGGSDNEKLFF TGTGCCATCAGTGGGGGCAGCGATAATGAAAAACTGTTTTTT
TRBJ1-5 TRBD1 . TRBV27 CASSLSGGGNQPQHF TGTGCCAGCAGTTTATCAGGGGGCGGCAATCAGCCCCAGCATTTT